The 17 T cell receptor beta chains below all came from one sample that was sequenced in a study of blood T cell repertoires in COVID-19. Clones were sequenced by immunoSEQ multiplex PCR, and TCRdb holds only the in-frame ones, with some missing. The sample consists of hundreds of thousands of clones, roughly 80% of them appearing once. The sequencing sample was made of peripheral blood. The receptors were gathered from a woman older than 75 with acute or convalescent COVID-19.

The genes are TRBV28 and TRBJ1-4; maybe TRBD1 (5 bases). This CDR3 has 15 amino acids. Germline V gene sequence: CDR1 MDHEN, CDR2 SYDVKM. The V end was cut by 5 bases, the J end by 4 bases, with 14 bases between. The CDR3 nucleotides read TGTGCCAGCAGTGACAGTTCAACCTTTAATGAAAAACTGTTTTTT. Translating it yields CASSDSSTFNEKLFF.

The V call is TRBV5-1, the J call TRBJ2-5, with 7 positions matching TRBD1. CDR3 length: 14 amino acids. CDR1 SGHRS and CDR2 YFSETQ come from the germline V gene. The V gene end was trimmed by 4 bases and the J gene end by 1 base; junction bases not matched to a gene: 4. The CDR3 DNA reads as TGCGCCAGCAGCCAAGGGGGCGCCCAAGAGACCCAGTACTTC. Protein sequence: CASSQGGAQETQYF.

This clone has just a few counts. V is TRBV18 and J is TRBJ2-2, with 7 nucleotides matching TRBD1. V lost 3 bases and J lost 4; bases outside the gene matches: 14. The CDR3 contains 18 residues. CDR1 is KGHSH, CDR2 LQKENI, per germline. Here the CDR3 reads CASSPQGTGTAPTGELFF. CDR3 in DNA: TGTGCCAGCTCACCGCAGGGGACCGGGACAGCGCCCACCGGGGAGCTGTTTTTT.

The CDR3 DNA sequence: TGCGCCAGCACTGTCGCGGGGGGTGCCCCGGATACGCAGTATTTT. As protein: CASTVAGGAPDTQYF. The chain recombines TRBV5-1 with TRBJ2-3; 8 bases are a match to TRBD2. From germline, CDR1 is SGHRS and CDR2 YFSETQ. There are 15 residues in the CDR3. V lost 6 bases and J lost 6; bases outside the gene matches: 12.

CDR3 coding DNA: TGTGCCAGCTCTCTCGACTGGCAGCCCCAGCATTTT. It encodes CASSLDWQPQHF. The gene calls are TRBV18 and TRBJ1-5; D is undetermined. V shed 6 bases and J shed 7 bases, with 10 bases lying between them. This CDR3 is built from 12 residues. Germline assignment: CDR1 KGHSH and CDR2 LQKENI.

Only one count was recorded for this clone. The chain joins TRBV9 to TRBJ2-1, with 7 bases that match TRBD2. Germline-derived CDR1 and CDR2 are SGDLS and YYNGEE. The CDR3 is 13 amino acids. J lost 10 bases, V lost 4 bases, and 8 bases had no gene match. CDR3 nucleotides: TGTGCCAGCAGCCTAGCTCTGGGGGGGGAGCAGTTCTTC. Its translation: CASSLALGGEQFF.

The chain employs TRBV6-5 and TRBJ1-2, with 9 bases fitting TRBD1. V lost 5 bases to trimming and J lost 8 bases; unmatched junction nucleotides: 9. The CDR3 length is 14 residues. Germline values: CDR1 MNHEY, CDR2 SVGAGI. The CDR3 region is CASSLIQGARGYTF. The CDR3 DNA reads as TGTGCCAGCAGTCTAATACAGGGGGCCCGGGGCTACACCTTC.

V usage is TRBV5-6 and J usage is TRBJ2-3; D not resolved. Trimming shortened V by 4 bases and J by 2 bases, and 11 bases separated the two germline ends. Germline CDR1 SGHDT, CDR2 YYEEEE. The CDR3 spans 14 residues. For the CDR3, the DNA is TGTGCCAGCAGCCGCGGAAGGTTCACAGATACGCAGTATTTT. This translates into CASSRGRFTDTQYF.

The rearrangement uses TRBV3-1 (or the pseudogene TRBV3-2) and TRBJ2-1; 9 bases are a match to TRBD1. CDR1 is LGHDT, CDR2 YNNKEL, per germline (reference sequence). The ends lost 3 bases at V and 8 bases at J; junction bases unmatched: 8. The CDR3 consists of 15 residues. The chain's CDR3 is CASSHSQGAKHEQFF. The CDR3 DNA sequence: TGTGCCAGCAGCCACTCACAGGGGGCTAAGCATGAGCAGTTCTTC.

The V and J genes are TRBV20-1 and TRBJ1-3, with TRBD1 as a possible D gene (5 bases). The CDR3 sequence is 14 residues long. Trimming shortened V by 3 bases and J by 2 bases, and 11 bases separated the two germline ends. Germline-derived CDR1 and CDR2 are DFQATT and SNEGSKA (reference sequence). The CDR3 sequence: CSASGQPAGNTIYF. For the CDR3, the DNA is TGCAGTGCTAGTGGACAACCTGCTGGAAACACCATATATTTT.

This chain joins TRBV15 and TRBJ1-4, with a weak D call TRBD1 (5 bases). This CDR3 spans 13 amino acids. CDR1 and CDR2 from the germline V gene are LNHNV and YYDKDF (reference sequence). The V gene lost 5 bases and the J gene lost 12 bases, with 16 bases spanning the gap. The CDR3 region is CATSGFLWGELFF. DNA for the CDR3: TGTGCCACCAGCGGATTTTTGTGGGGGGAACTGTTTTTT.

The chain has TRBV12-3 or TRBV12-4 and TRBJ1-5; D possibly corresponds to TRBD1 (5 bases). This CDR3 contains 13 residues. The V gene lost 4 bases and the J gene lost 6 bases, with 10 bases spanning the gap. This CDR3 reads CASSSGSGQPQHF. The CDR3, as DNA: TGTGCCAGCAGTTCAGGGTCGGGTCAGCCCCAGCATTTT.

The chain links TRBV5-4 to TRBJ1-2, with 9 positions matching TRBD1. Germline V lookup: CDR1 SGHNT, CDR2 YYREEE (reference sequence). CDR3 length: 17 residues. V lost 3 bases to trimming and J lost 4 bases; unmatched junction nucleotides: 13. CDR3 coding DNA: TGTGCCAGCAGCTCACCTAAACCGGGACAGGGATCCTATGGCTACACCTTC. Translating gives CASSSPKPGQGSYGYTF.

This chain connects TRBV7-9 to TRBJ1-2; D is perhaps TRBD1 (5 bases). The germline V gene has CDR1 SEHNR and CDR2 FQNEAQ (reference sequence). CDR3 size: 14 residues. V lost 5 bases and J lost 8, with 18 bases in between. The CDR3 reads CASSPTGGGYGYTF. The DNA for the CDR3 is TGTGCCAGCAGCCCCACGGGGGGGGGTTACGGCTACACCTTC.

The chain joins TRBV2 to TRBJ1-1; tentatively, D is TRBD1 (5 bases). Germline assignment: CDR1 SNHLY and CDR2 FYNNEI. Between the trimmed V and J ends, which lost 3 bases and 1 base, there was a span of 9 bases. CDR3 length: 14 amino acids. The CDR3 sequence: CASSEWGANTEAFF. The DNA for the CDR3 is TGTGCCAGCAGTGAGTGGGGCGCGAACACTGAAGCTTTCTTT.

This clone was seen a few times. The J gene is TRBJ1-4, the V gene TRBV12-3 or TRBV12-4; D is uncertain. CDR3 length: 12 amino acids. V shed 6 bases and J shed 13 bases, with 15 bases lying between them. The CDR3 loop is CASSPGLEGLFF. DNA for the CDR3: TGTGCCAGCAGCCCCGGGCTCGAGGGACTGTTTTTT.

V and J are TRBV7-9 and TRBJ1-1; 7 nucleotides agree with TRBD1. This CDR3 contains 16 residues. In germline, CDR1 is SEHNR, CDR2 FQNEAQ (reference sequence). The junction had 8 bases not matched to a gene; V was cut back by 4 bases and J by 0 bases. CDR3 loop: CASSYLTGTMNTEAFF. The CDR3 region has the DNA TGTGCCAGCAGCTACCTGACAGGGACCATGAACACTGAAGCTTTCTTT.